This entry lists 20 T cell receptor beta chains sequenced from one sample in a study of monozygotic twins with inflammatory bowel disease. TCRdb reanalyzed the 5' RACE reads and collapses them to one entry per CDR3 protein, without DNA. This sample's clone table lists about 350,000 distinct CDR3 sequences. Source material: blood. The source is a human donor with ulcerative colitis or Crohn's disease, or a healthy co-twin of an affected twin (not recorded which).

The gene calls are TRBV20-1 and TRBJ2-3; with no DNA, the TCRdb D assignment of TRBD2 cannot be verified. This CDR3 has 14 amino acids. CDR1 DFQATT and CDR2 SNEGSKA come from the germline V gene (reference sequence). The CDR3 sequence: CSASGRGDTDTQYF.

This chain connects TRBV28 to TRBJ1-2. The CDR3 extends over 13 amino acids. Germline-derived CDR1 and CDR2 are MDHEN and SYDVKM. CDR3 sequence: CASMDGSNYGYTF.

The genes are TRBV27 and TRBJ2-7; as DNA is missing, the TRBD1 call by TCRdb cannot be tested. This CDR3 comprises 16 residues. CDR1 and CDR2 from the germline V gene are MNHEY and SMNVEV (reference sequence). CDR3 region: CASRAPGQTNSYEQYF.

The genes are TRBV27 and TRBJ2-5; TCRdb picks TRBD1, but there is no DNA to check that call. This CDR3 is built from 16 residues. Germline CDR1 MNHEY, CDR2 SMNVEV (reference sequence). CDR3 sequence: CASRRGPRLYQETQYF.

This chain connects TRBV3-1 to TRBJ1-4. In germline, CDR1 is LGHDT, CDR2 YNNKEL (reference sequence). This CDR3 is built from 16 residues. CDR3 amino acids: CASSPGDFATNEKLFF.

The gene calls are TRBV28 and TRBJ1-5. The CDR3 has 16 amino acids. From germline, CDR1 is MDHEN and CDR2 SYDVKM. The CDR3 reads CASSLEGPYSNQPQHF.

V gene TRBV5-5 combines with J gene TRBJ1-6. Germline-derived CDR1 and CDR2 are SGHKS and YYEKEE (reference sequence). The CDR3 sequence is 16 residues long. This CDR3 is CASSPENRPINSPLHF.

The chain couples TRBV6-5 to TRBJ1-5; as DNA is missing, the TRBD1 call by TCRdb cannot be tested. The CDR3 loop spans 15 amino acids. In germline, CDR1 is MNHEY, CDR2 SVGAGI. The CDR3 sequence is CASSYSGGAGEPQHF.

The rearrangement joins TRBV11-2 to TRBJ2-7; as DNA is missing, the TRBD1 call by TCRdb cannot be tested. CDR1 is SGHAT and CDR2 is FQNNGV in the germline V gene. The CDR3 consists of 16 residues. The CDR3 sequence is CASSLGDTWNSYEQYF.

The chain recombines TRBV18 with TRBJ1-1. The CDR3 contains 14 residues. The germline V gene encodes CDR1 KGHSH and CDR2 LQKENI. The chain's CDR3 is CASSPRELNTEAFF.

This sequence joins TRBV7-9 and TRBJ2-2; as DNA is missing, the TRBD1 call by TCRdb cannot be tested. The CDR3 runs to 15 residues. Germline assignment: CDR1 SEHNR and CDR2 FQNEAQ (reference sequence). The CDR3 is CASSPGQAITGELFF.

The chain links TRBV28 to TRBJ2-7. The CDR3 consists of 16 residues. Germline V gene data show CDR1 as MDHEN and CDR2 as SYDVKM. CDR3 loop: CASSTIRGRTSYEQYF. The whole variable domain, filled in from reference TRBV28 and TRBJ2-7, reads DVKVTQSSRYLVKRTGEKVFLECVQDMDHENMFWYRQDPGLGLRLIYFSYDVKMKEKGDIPEGYSVSREKKERFSLILESASTNQTSMYLCASSTIRGRTSYEQYFGPGTRLTVT.

This chain's CDR3 is CASDGGYEQFF. This chain links TRBV5-1 with TRBJ2-1; TCRdb's D gene call, TRBD1, goes unchecked for lack of DNA. Germline V gene sequence: CDR1 SGHRS, CDR2 YFSETQ. The CDR3 covers 11 residues.

This sequence joins TRBV25-1 and TRBJ2-6. From germline, CDR1 is MGHDK and CDR2 SYGVNS. This CDR3 is 17 amino acids long. CDR3 loop: CASSERKGSSGANVLTF.

The chain uses TRBV5-6 and TRBJ2-6. Germline V gene lookup returns CDR1 SGHDT and CDR2 YYEEEE. The CDR3 consists of 15 residues. The CDR3 loop is CASSPTPSGANVLTF.

The genes are TRBV5-1 and TRBJ2-2. The germline gives CDR1 SGHRS, CDR2 YFSETQ. The CDR3 contains 15 residues. The CDR3 sequence: CASSFPWSDTGELFF.

The chain has TRBV11-2 and TRBJ2-3; TCRdb selects TRBD2, and the lack of DNA leaves this call unchecked. The CDR3 runs to 17 residues. Germline CDR1 and CDR2: SGHAT and FQNNGV. Here the CDR3 reads CASSLGTTAGRGDTQYF.

This chain connects TRBV27 to TRBJ2-6. Germline V lookup: CDR1 MNHEY, CDR2 SMNVEV (reference sequence). CDR3 length: 17 residues. Here the CDR3 reads CASSSIDGLSGANVLTF.

The gene calls are TRBV7-2 and TRBJ2-3; TCRdb's D call, TRBD1, is unchecked because there is no DNA. The CDR3 is 14 amino acids. Germline V gene sequence: CDR1 SGHTA, CDR2 FQGNSA. The chain's CDR3 is CASSPVGGLDTQYF.

The chain joins TRBV4-1 to TRBJ2-7; the D gene TCRdb calls, TRBD1, cannot be checked with no DNA. Germline CDR1 reads MGHRA; CDR2 reads YSYEKL. There are 15 residues in the CDR3. CDR3 in amino acids: CASSQLGPGRYEQYF.